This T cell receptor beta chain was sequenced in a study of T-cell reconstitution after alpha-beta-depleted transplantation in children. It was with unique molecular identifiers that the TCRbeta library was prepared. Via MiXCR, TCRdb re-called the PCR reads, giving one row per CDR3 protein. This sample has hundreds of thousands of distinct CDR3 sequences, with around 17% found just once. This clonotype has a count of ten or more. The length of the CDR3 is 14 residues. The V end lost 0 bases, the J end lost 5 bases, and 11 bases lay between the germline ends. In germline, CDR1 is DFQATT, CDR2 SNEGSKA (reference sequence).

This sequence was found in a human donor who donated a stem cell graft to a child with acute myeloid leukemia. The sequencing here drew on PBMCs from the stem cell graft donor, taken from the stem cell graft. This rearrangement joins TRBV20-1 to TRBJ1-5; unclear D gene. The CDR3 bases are TGCAGTGCTAGAGAGGGGTATATCGATCAGCCCCAGCATTTT. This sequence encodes CSAREGYIDQPQHF.